These 5 T cell receptor beta chains share one sample of origin, sequenced in a study of CD8 T cells in ankylosing spondylitis. Using its own MiXCR run on the 5' RACE reads, TCRdb lists one record per CDR3 protein. The table includes 180,000 or so distinct CDR3 sequences, approximately 10% detected once. Sequencing was carried out using blood, either unsorted or a sorted T cell fraction (not recorded which). The receptors shown here come from a male donor with ankylosing spondylitis or in good health (not recorded which).

This clonotype was recorded at least ten times. This rearrangement joins TRBV10-3 to TRBJ1-2, with unresolved D. CDR1 and CDR2 (germline): ENHRY, SYGVKD. V lost 4 bases, J lost 8 bases, and 14 bases lay in between. This CDR3 has 13 amino acids. CDR3 nucleotide sequence: TGTGCCATCAGTGCTGACCCGAGCCAGGGCTACACCTTC. The encoded protein is CAISADPSQGYTF.

This clonotype has a handful of counts. The genes are TRBV6-1 and TRBJ2-1; 9 bases line up with TRBD1. The V segment lost 6 bases and the J segment 3 bases; nucleotides outside the gene matches: 3. The CDR3 length is 14 residues. CDR1 and CDR2 (germline): MNHNS, SASEGT. The CDR3 nucleotides read TGTGCCAGCAGAGGGACAGGGATCTACAATGAGCAGTTCTTC. It is translated as CASRGTGIYNEQFF.

The chain links TRBV4-3 to TRBJ1-4; TRBD1 matches at 7 bases. Germline V gene lookup returns CDR1 LGHNA and CDR2 YSLEER. Unmatched junction bases numbered 3, after V lost 1 base and J lost 10 bases. This CDR3 contains 13 residues. CDR3 coding DNA: TGCGCCAGCAGCCAAGCGGACAGGTCAAAACTGTTTTTT. Its protein product is CASSQADRSKLFF.

Many counts were recorded for this clonotype. This rearrangement joins TRBV10-3 to TRBJ2-5, with 7 bases matching TRBD1. Losses at the gene ends were 5 bases for V and 4 bases for J; bases not matched to a gene: 4. CDR3 length: 13 amino acids. CDR1 and CDR2 from the germline V gene are ENHRY and SYGVKD. The CDR3 spells CAISLGQRETQYF. CDR3 sequence (DNA): TGTGCCATCAGTTTGGGACAGAGAGAGACCCAGTACTTC.

This clonotype was observed a few times. V is TRBV12-3 or TRBV12-4 and J is TRBJ1-2; TRBD1 agrees at 11 bases. With 7 bases clipped from V and 4 bases from J, the junction kept 5 bases outside the gene matches. The CDR3 is made up of 14 amino acids. The CDR3 loop is CASTRTGGVYGYTF. CDR3 sequence (DNA): TGTGCCAGCACCCGGACAGGGGGCGTCTATGGCTACACCTTC.